Listed below are T cell receptor beta chains from one sample, sequenced in a study of cytomegalovirus exposure and HLA in healthy donors. The method was immunoSEQ multiplex PCR; TCRdb's version includes in-frame clones alone and lacks a portion of them. The sample lists fewer than 200,000 clones; more than 70% were seen once. Material: PBMCs. The receptor source for this set is a male donor in good health and CMV-seronegative. The CDR3 runs from the conserved cysteine through the conserved F or W. Fields, in order: V gene, clone size, J gene, D gene, CDR3 protein, CDR3 DNA. A D gene is named only where the DNA matches it firmly. Only some rows state a clone size, as once, few, many or a class for expanded clones.

V gene: TRBV2
clone size: -
J gene: TRBJ2-7
D gene: -
CDR3 protein: CASQRDSDEQYF
CDR3 DNA: TGTGCCAGCCAAAGGGACTCCGACGAGCAGTACTTC

V gene: TRBV2
clone size: -
J gene: TRBJ2-1
D gene: TRBD2
CDR3 protein: CASSVRTSGGAVNEQFF
CDR3 DNA: TGTGCCAGCAGTGTACGGACTAGCGGGGGGGCCGTTAATGAGCAGTTCTTC

V gene: TRBV5-6
clone size: few
J gene: TRBJ1-2
D gene: -
CDR3 protein: CASSFAREGGYTF
CDR3 DNA: TGTGCCAGCAGCTTTGCCAGGGAGGGCGGCTACACCTTC

V gene: TRBV5-1
clone size: -
J gene: TRBJ2-1
D gene: TRBD1
CDR3 protein: CASSPDRGSYNEQFF
CDR3 DNA: TGCGCCAGCAGCCCCGACAGGGGCTCCTACAATGAGCAGTTCTTC

V gene: TRBV7-2
clone size: -
J gene: TRBJ2-7
D gene: TRBD2
CDR3 protein: CACKLSGSSYEQYF
CDR3 DNA: TGTGCCTGTAAACTTAGCGGGAGTTCGTACGAGCAGTACTTC

V gene: TRBV5-1
clone size: -
J gene: TRBJ1-1
D gene: TRBD1
CDR3 protein: CASSSGTGVTEAFF
CDR3 DNA: TGCGCCAGCAGCTCCGGGACAGGGGTAACTGAAGCTTTCTTT

V gene: TRBV30
clone size: -
J gene: TRBJ1-3
D gene: -
CDR3 protein: CAWSVTGSSGNTIYF
CDR3 DNA: TGTGCCTGGAGTGTAACAGGCTCTTCTGGAAACACCATATATTTT

V gene: TRBV20-1
clone size: -
J gene: TRBJ1-2
D gene: -
CDR3 protein: CSAQNYGYTF
CDR3 DNA: TGCAGTGCTCAGAACTATGGCTACACCTTC

V gene: TRBV11-1
clone size: -
J gene: TRBJ1-1
D gene: TRBD1
CDR3 protein: CASSLGTGLLMNTEAFF
CDR3 DNA: TGTGCCAGCAGCTTAGGGACAGGATTACTCATGAACACTGAAGCTTTCTTT

V gene: TRBV28
clone size: once
J gene: TRBJ1-5
D gene: TRBD1
CDR3 protein: CASSPGQGFQPQHF
CDR3 DNA: TGTGCCAGCAGCCCGGGACAGGGCTTTCAGCCCCAGCATTTT

V gene: TRBV27
clone size: -
J gene: TRBJ2-5
D gene: -
CDR3 protein: CASSLSSGLGETQYF
CDR3 DNA: TGTGCCAGCAGTTTATCGAGTGGACTGGGAGAGACCCAGTACTTC

V gene: TRBV9
clone size: -
J gene: TRBJ2-7
D gene: TRBD2
CDR3 protein: CASSQREGSLSEQYF
CDR3 DNA: TGTGCCAGCAGCCAAAGGGAGGGCTCCCTCAGCGAGCAGTACTTC

V gene: TRBV14
clone size: -
J gene: TRBJ1-2
D gene: -
CDR3 protein: CASSQSSGRGANYGYTF
CDR3 DNA: TGTGCCAGCAGTCAGAGCTCCGGGAGGGGAGCTAACTATGGCTACACCTTC

V gene: TRBV19
clone size: -
J gene: TRBJ1-2
D gene: -
CDR3 protein: CASSINLRRGFNYGYTF
CDR3 DNA: TGTGCCAGTAGTATTAACCTGAGGAGGGGTTTTAACTATGGCTACACCTTC

V gene: TRBV6-5
clone size: -
J gene: TRBJ2-7
D gene: -
CDR3 protein: CASSFAGEQYF
CDR3 DNA: TGTGCCAGCAGTTTCGCCGGCGAGCAGTACTTC

V gene: TRBV5-1
clone size: few
J gene: TRBJ1-6
D gene: TRBD1
CDR3 protein: CASSAGQGSPLHF
CDR3 DNA: TGCGCCAGCAGCGCAGGACAGGGATCTCCCCTCCACTTT

V gene: TRBV5-1
clone size: -
J gene: TRBJ2-1
D gene: TRBD2
CDR3 protein: CASSLLPSGGIEEQFF
CDR3 DNA: TGCGCCAGCAGCTTGTTACCTAGCGGGGGAATAGAAGAGCAGTTCTTC

V gene: TRBV9
clone size: -
J gene: TRBJ2-7
D gene: -
CDR3 protein: CASSVTASAYSYEQYF
CDR3 DNA: TGTGCCAGCAGCGTAACTGCTAGCGCCTACTCCTACGAGCAGTACTTC

V gene: TRBV2
clone size: -
J gene: TRBJ2-1
D gene: TRBD2
CDR3 protein: CASSERAGLAGGSTTRQFF
CDR3 DNA: TGTGCCAGCAGTGAACGAGCGGGACTAGCGGGAGGGAGCACAACTCGCCAGTTCTTC

V gene: TRBV7-9
clone size: -
J gene: TRBJ2-3
D gene: TRBD2
CDR3 protein: CASSPALAGGYTDTQYF
CDR3 DNA: TGTGCCAGCAGCCCAGCTCTAGCGGGGGGCTACACAGATACGCAGTATTTT

V gene: TRBV4-1
clone size: -
J gene: TRBJ2-3
D gene: -
CDR3 protein: CASSQDGGSGADTQYF
CDR3 DNA: TGCGCCAGCAGCCAAGATGGCGGTTCCGGAGCAGATACGCAGTATTTT

V gene: TRBV9
clone size: once
J gene: TRBJ1-1
D gene: -
CDR3 protein: CASSVARGGPEAFF
CDR3 DNA: TGTGCCAGCAGCGTAGCTAGGGGGGGTCCGGAAGCTTTCTTT

V gene: TRBV27
clone size: -
J gene: TRBJ1-5
D gene: TRBD1
CDR3 protein: CASRGTGSRSPQHF
CDR3 DNA: TGTGCCAGCAGGGGGACAGGGAGTCGCTCGCCCCAGCATTTT

V gene: TRBV6-1
clone size: -
J gene: TRBJ2-3
D gene: -
CDR3 protein: CASSLVLTDTQYF
CDR3 DNA: TGTGCCAGCAGCCTCGTCCTCACAGATACGCAGTATTTT

V gene: TRBV5-4
clone size: -
J gene: TRBJ2-7
D gene: TRBD2
CDR3 protein: CASSLSVLAGGLTYEQYF
CDR3 DNA: TGTGCCAGCAGCTTGAGCGTCCTAGCGGGAGGGTTGACCTACGAGCAGTACTTC

V gene: TRBV15
clone size: -
J gene: TRBJ1-3
D gene: -
CDR3 protein: CATSRGGGGPGNTIYF
CDR3 DNA: TGTGCCACCAGCAGAGGGGGAGGGGGACCTGGAAACACCATATATTTT

V gene: TRBV5-6
clone size: -
J gene: TRBJ1-5
D gene: -
CDR3 protein: CASSLGRNQPQHF
CDR3 DNA: TGTGCCAGCAGCTTGGGGCGCAATCAGCCCCAGCATTTT

V gene: TRBV19
clone size: many
J gene: TRBJ1-2
D gene: TRBD1
CDR3 protein: CASIRDRDGYTF
CDR3 DNA: TGTGCCAGTATCCGGGACAGGGATGGCTACACCTTC

V gene: TRBV6-5
clone size: -
J gene: TRBJ1-2
D gene: -
CDR3 protein: CASSSPREGLNGYTF
CDR3 DNA: TGTGCCAGCAGTTCCCCTCGGGAGGGCTTAAACGGCTACACCTTC

V gene: TRBV5-5
clone size: -
J gene: TRBJ2-5
D gene: TRBD2
CDR3 protein: CASTVSGRAGETQYF
CDR3 DNA: TGTGCCAGCACCGTTAGCGGGAGGGCGGGAGAGACCCAGTACTTC

V gene: TRBV2
clone size: -
J gene: TRBJ1-2
D gene: -
CDR3 protein: CASSASGWGYTF
CDR3 DNA: TGTGCCAGCAGTGCATCAGGGTGGGGCTACACCTTC

V gene: TRBV7-9
clone size: -
J gene: TRBJ1-2
D gene: TRBD1
CDR3 protein: CSSSARQGWNGYTF
CDR3 DNA: TGTTCCAGCAGCGCAAGACAGGGGTGGAATGGCTACACCTTC

V gene: TRBV27
clone size: -
J gene: TRBJ2-5
D gene: -
CDR3 protein: CASSLFVQETQYF
CDR3 DNA: TGTGCCAGCAGTTTATTCGTGCAAGAGACCCAGTACTTC

V gene: TRBV7-9
clone size: -
J gene: TRBJ2-7
D gene: TRBD1
CDR3 protein: CSSSRTGNEQYF
CDR3 DNA: TGTTCCAGCAGCCGGACAGGGAACGAGCAGTACTTC

V gene: TRBV7-9
clone size: -
J gene: TRBJ2-7
D gene: -
CDR3 protein: CSSSHLEITREQYF
CDR3 DNA: TGTTCCAGCAGCCACCTCGAGATCACTAGGGAGCAGTACTTC

V gene: TRBV5-4
clone size: -
J gene: TRBJ1-5
D gene: -
CDR3 protein: CASSSGKWQPQHF
CDR3 DNA: TGTGCCAGCAGCTCAGGGAAGTGGCAGCCCCAGCATTTT

V gene: TRBV19
clone size: -
J gene: TRBJ2-7
D gene: TRBD2
CDR3 protein: CASRKAGGYKVYF
CDR3 DNA: TGTGCCAGTAGAAAAGCGGGAGGGTACAAGGTGTACTTC

V gene: TRBV27
clone size: -
J gene: TRBJ2-3
D gene: TRBD2
CDR3 protein: CASSRIPGLAGYTDTQYF
CDR3 DNA: TGTGCCAGCAGCCGAATCCCTGGACTAGCGGGGTACACAGATACGCAGTATTTT

V gene: TRBV11-2
clone size: -
J gene: TRBJ2-4
D gene: -
CDR3 protein: CASSLDETSPYF
CDR3 DNA: TGTGCCAGCAGCTTAGATGAGACTTCTCCGTACTTC

V gene: TRBV10-2
clone size: -
J gene: TRBJ2-5
D gene: TRBD1
CDR3 protein: CASSPTGARWETQYF
CDR3 DNA: TGCGCCAGCAGCCCGACAGGGGCGAGGTGGGAGACCCAGTACTTC

V gene: TRBV19
clone size: -
J gene: TRBJ2-3
D gene: TRBD1
CDR3 protein: CASSTPWDRGTDTQYF
CDR3 DNA: TGTGCCAGTAGTACCCCCTGGGACAGGGGCACAGATACGCAGTATTTT

V gene: TRBV5-4
clone size: few
J gene: TRBJ1-1
D gene: -
CDR3 protein: CASSPGTLGTEAFF
CDR3 DNA: TGTGCCAGCAGCCCCGGGACATTGGGTACTGAAGCTTTCTTT

V gene: TRBV5-5
clone size: -
J gene: TRBJ1-2
D gene: -
CDR3 protein: CASSPTSPGRGIYGYTF
CDR3 DNA: TGTGCCAGCAGCCCGACTAGCCCGGGACGGGGAATCTATGGCTACACCTTC

V gene: TRBV27
clone size: -
J gene: TRBJ2-7
D gene: TRBD1
CDR3 protein: CASSTRQGARYEQYF
CDR3 DNA: TGTGCCAGCAGTACCCGACAGGGGGCGAGGTACGAGCAGTACTTC

V gene: TRBV18
clone size: -
J gene: TRBJ2-2
D gene: TRBD2
CDR3 protein: CASSRRASGTTNTGELFF
CDR3 DNA: TGTGCCAGCTCACGAAGGGCTAGCGGGACAACAAACACCGGGGAGCTGTTTTTT

V gene: TRBV19
clone size: -
J gene: TRBJ2-2
D gene: TRBD2
CDR3 protein: CASSNTGGAGELFF
CDR3 DNA: TGTGCCAGTAGTAATACGGGAGGGGCCGGGGAGCTGTTTTTT

V gene: TRBV5-4
clone size: -
J gene: TRBJ2-5
D gene: -
CDR3 protein: CASSPDTRETQYF
CDR3 DNA: TGTGCCAGCAGCCCCGACACTCGAGAGACCCAGTACTTC

V gene: TRBV15
clone size: -
J gene: TRBJ1-3
D gene: -
CDR3 protein: CATSRGNSLNGNTIYF
CDR3 DNA: TGTGCCACCAGCAGAGGGAACAGCCTAAATGGAAACACCATATATTTT

V gene: TRBV6-5
clone size: -
J gene: TRBJ1-5
D gene: -
CDR3 protein: CASSDPGRPQHF
CDR3 DNA: TGTGCCAGCAGTGACCCCGGGAGGCCCCAGCATTTT

V gene: TRBV28
clone size: -
J gene: TRBJ2-7
D gene: TRBD2
CDR3 protein: CASSLSGIGDYTYEQYF
CDR3 DNA: TGTGCCAGCAGTTTATCCGGGATCGGGGACTACACCTACGAGCAGTACTTC

V gene: TRBV6-6
clone size: -
J gene: TRBJ1-1
D gene: -
CDR3 protein: CALTLDSRGTEAFF
CDR3 DNA: TGTGCCCTCACCCTGGACAGTCGTGGAACTGAAGCTTTCTTT

V gene: TRBV7-2
clone size: few
J gene: TRBJ1-4
D gene: TRBD1
CDR3 protein: CASSSRDRYNEKLFF
CDR3 DNA: TGTGCCAGCAGCTCTCGGGACAGGTACAATGAAAAACTGTTTTTT

V gene: TRBV27
clone size: -
J gene: TRBJ1-2
D gene: TRBD1
CDR3 protein: CASRPQGSVYGYTF
CDR3 DNA: TGTGCCAGCAGACCACAGGGGTCGGTGTATGGCTACACCTTC

V gene: TRBV27
clone size: -
J gene: TRBJ2-1
D gene: -
CDR3 protein: CASSPGMEQFF
CDR3 DNA: TGTGCCAGCAGTCCCGGTATGGAGCAGTTCTTC

V gene: TRBV10-1
clone size: -
J gene: TRBJ1-3
D gene: -
CDR3 protein: CASSEFRSGNTIYF
CDR3 DNA: TGCGCCAGCAGTGAATTTCGCTCTGGAAACACCATATATTTT

V gene: TRBV4-1
clone size: -
J gene: TRBJ2-1
D gene: TRBD2
CDR3 protein: CASSQATGTSPYNEQFF
CDR3 DNA: TGCGCCAGCAGCCAAGCGACCGGGACTAGCCCTTACAATGAGCAGTTCTTC